This T cell receptor beta chain was identified in a study of cytomegalovirus exposure and HLA in healthy donors. Study conclusions and caveats: For most TCR beta V segments, an earlier analysis put the productive rate at about 87% or about 30% of the time. A few of the chains that were CMV-associated were confirmed in vitro to be specific for CMV antigens. HLA-A and HLA-B allele assignments for most subjects were reportedly predicted accurately using TCR beta sequences. For most TCR sequences rarity was the rule, although some public TCRs occurred in many donors.

PCR primers comprised 60 Vbeta and 13 Jbeta primers. The table came from immunoSEQ multiplex PCR; TCRdb's copy has only in-frame clones and leaves some out. Among about 94,000 clones listed, around 84% were seen once. The table lists this clone with a count of one. Its antigen is undetermined. The sample taken for sequencing was PBMCs. The clonotype comes from a human donor in good health.

The CDR3 DNA sequence: TGTGCTAGTGGTTTGGTCATCGGTTCCGTTACGGATACGCAGTATTTT. It translates to CASGLVIGSVTDTQYF. The rearrangement links TRBV12-5 to TRBJ2-3, with D hard to call. Per the germline V gene, CDR1 is LGHNT and CDR2 is FRNRAP. V gave up 0 bases and J gave up 6 bases, with 16 bases separating them. The CDR3 is 16 amino acids.